Listed below are T cell receptor beta chains from one sample, sequenced in a study of T cell responses to AZD1222 COVID-19 vaccine. Sequencing used immunoSEQ multiplex PCR; TCRdb keeps in-frame clones, though not all of them. The repertoire consists of around 84,000 clones, with about 91% occurring once and the leading ten covering under 7.5%. The sequenced sample was peripheral blood, obtained on day 0 of MenACWY control vaccination. The receptor set was obtained from an adult in good health. The CDR3 runs from the conserved cysteine through the conserved F or W. D genes are given only for firm matches. Size tells how often a clone was seen (once, few, many) or the class of an expanded clone, and some rows leave it out.

-	TRBV28	TRBJ2-5	-	CASSSPTASYQETQYF	TGTGCCAGCAGTTCCCCGACAGCATCGTACCAAGAGACCCAGTACTTC
TRBD2	TRBV19	TRBJ2-3	-	CASSLRRGARTDTQYF	TGTGCCAGTAGTTTAAGGCGGGGGGCCCGCACAGATACGCAGTATTTT
TRBD2	TRBV28	TRBJ2-4	-	CASSSVLAGARDIQYF	TGTGCCAGCAGTTCGGTCCTAGCGGGGGCCCGTGACATTCAGTACTTC
TRBD2	TRBV5-4	TRBJ2-7	-	CASSLGGAGTRYEQYF	TGTGCCAGCAGCTTGGGGGGGGCAGGGACTAGGTACGAGCAGTACTTC
-	TRBV6-4	TRBJ2-2	-	CASSVREDTGELFF	TGTGCCAGCAGTGTTAGGGAGGACACCGGGGAGCTGTTTTTT
-	TRBV7-6	TRBJ2-5	-	CASSLVGGGQETQYF	TGTGCCAGCAGCTTAGTGGGGGGTGGACAAGAGACCCAGTACTTC
TRBD2	TRBV27	TRBJ2-3	-	CASSLLAGARDTQYF	TGTGCCAGCAGTTTATTAGCGGGAGCGAGAGATACGCAGTATTTT
TRBD1	TRBV6-5	TRBJ1-5	-	CASSLDRGDQPQHF	TGTGCCAGCAGTCTCGACAGGGGGGATCAGCCCCAGCATTTT
TRBD1	TRBV10-3	TRBJ1-2	-	CAISEGTGGHYGYTF	TGTGCCATCAGTGAGGGGACAGGGGGTCACTATGGCTACACCTTC
-	TRBV19	TRBJ2-2	-	CASSSHQSGTGELFF	TGTGCCAGTAGTAGCCACCAATCGGGCACCGGGGAGCTGTTTTTT
TRBD1	TRBV6-6	TRBJ2-3	-	CASSDIQGTDTQYF	TGTGCCAGCAGTGACATACAGGGGACAGATACGCAGTATTTT
-	TRBV7-2	TRBJ2-5	-	CASSLAGAGAQETQYF	TGTGCCAGCAGCTTAGCTGGTGCGGGGGCCCAAGAGACCCAGTACTTC
TRBD1	TRBV9	TRBJ2-7	-	CASSYDRGEQYF	TGTGCCAGCAGCTACGACAGGGGCGAGCAGTACTTC
-	TRBV9	TRBJ2-2	once	CASSVAGGNTGELFF	TGTGCCAGCAGCGTAGCAGGAGGGAACACCGGGGAGCTGTTTTTT
TRBD2	TRBV4-3	TRBJ2-2	-	CASSQDAAGNTGELFF	TGCGCCAGCAGCCAAGATGCAGCGGGAAACACCGGGGAGCTGTTTTTT
TRBD1	TRBV15	TRBJ2-2	-	CATSPGTGGGGELFF	TGTGCCACCAGTCCCGGGACAGGGGGTGGCGGGGAGCTGTTTTTT
TRBD1	TRBV10-1	TRBJ1-5	-	CASSEPLDRGILDYSNQPQHF	TGCGCCAGCAGTGAGCCCTTGGACAGGGGAATATTGGATTATAGCAATCAGCCCCAGCATTTT
TRBD1	TRBV30	TRBJ1-2	once	CAWSEGAGGYTF	TGTGCCTGGAGCGAGGGGGCGGGTGGCTACACCTTC
-	TRBV5-6	TRBJ1-5	-	CASTEGPQDNQPQHF	TGTGCCAGCACCGAGGGACCTCAGGACAATCAGCCCCAGCATTTT
-	TRBV7-9	TRBJ1-6	-	CASSIDRGNSPLHF	TGTGCCAGCAGCATCGACCGGGGTAATTCACCCCTCCACTTT
TRBD1	TRBV7-3	TRBJ2-2	once	CASSLREQGAKTRELFF	TGTGCCAGCAGCTTAAGGGAACAGGGGGCGAAAACCAGGGAGCTGTTTTTT
-	TRBV2	TRBJ1-2	-	CASSESGMSGYTF	TGTGCCAGCAGTGAATCCGGGATGAGTGGCTACACCTTC
-	TRBV18	TRBJ2-5	-	CASSPRDNPLGHF	TGTGCCAGCTCACCACGAGATAATCCTCTGGGGCACTTC
-	TRBV28	TRBJ2-5	-	CASSLGRSETQYF	TGTGCCAGCAGTTTAGGCAGATCGGAGACCCAGTACTTC
-	TRBV30	TRBJ1-5	once	CAWSMQGWQPQHF	TGTGCCTGGAGTATGCAGGGATGGCAGCCCCAGCATTTT
-	TRBV29-1	TRBJ2-5	-	CSVLLGSVGETQYF	TGCAGCGTTCTTCTCGGGAGCGTCGGGGAGACCCAGTACTTC
TRBD2	TRBV19	TRBJ2-3	-	CASSIDRGAGVPDTQYF	TGTGCCAGTAGTATAGATCGCGGAGCGGGGGTTCCAGATACGCAGTATTTT
TRBD1	TRBV5-6	TRBJ1-6	-	CASSAKWDRGNSPLHF	TGTGCCAGCAGCGCGAAGTGGGACAGGGGCAATTCACCCCTCCACTTT